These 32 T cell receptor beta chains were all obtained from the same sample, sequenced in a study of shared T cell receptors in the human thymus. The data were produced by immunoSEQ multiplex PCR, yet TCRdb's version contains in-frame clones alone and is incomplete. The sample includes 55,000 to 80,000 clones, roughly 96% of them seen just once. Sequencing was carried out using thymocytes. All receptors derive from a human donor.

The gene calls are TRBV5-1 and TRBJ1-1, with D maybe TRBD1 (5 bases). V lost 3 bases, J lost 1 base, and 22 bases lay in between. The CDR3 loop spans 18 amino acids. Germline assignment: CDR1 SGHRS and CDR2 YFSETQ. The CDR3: CASSSSYWGRPENTEAFF. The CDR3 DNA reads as TGCGCCAGCAGCTCCTCCTATTGGGGACGGCCAGAGAACACTGAAGCTTTCTTT.

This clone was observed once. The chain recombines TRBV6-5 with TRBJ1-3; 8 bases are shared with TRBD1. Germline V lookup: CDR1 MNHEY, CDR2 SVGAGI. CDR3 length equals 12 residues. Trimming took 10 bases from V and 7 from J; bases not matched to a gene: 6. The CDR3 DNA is TGTGCCACCGTGGACAGGGTTAACACCATATATTTT. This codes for CATVDRVNTIYF.

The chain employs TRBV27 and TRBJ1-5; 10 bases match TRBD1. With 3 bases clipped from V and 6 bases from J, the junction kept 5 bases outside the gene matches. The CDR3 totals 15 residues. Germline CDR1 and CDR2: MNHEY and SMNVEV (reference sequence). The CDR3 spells CASSLGTGVGQPQHF. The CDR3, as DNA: TGTGCCAGCAGTTTGGGGACAGGGGTAGGTCAGCCCCAGCATTTT.

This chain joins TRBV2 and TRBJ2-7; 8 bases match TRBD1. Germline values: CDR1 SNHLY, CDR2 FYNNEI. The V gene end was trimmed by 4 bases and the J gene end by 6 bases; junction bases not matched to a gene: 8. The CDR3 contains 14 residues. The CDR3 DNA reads TGTGCCAGCAGTGCCCCCCCCAGGGGGCCCGAGCAGTACTTC. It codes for CASSAPPRGPEQYF.

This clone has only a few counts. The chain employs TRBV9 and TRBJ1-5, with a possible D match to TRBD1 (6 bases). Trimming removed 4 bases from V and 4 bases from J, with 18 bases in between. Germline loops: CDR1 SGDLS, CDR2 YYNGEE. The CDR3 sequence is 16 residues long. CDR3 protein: CASSPNGTSFNQPQHF. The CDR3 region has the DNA TGTGCCAGCAGCCCGAACGGGACAAGCTTTAATCAGCCCCAGCATTTT.

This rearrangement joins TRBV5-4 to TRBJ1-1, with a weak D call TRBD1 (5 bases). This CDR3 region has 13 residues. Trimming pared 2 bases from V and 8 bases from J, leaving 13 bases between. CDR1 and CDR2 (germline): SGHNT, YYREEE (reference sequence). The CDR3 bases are TGTGCCAGCAGCTTTGGGGGGGGACGAGAAGCTTTCTTT. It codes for CASSFGGGREAFF.

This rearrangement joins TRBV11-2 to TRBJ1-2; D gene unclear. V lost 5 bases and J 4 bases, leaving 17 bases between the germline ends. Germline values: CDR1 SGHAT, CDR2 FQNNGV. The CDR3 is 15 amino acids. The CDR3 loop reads CASSRMGSLSYGYTF. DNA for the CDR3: TGTGCCAGCAGCCGTATGGGAAGCTTATCCTATGGCTACACCTTC.

CDR3 sequence: CSVEEERGGKDTQYF. For the CDR3, the DNA is TGCAGCGTTGAAGAAGAGCGGGGGGGAAAAGATACGCAGTATTTT. The rearrangement uses TRBV29-1 and TRBJ2-3; 10 nucleotides line up with TRBD2. Germline CDR1 is SQVTM and CDR2 is ANQGSEA. This CDR3 has 15 residues. J was trimmed by 5 bases and V by 0 bases; bases with no gene match: 5.

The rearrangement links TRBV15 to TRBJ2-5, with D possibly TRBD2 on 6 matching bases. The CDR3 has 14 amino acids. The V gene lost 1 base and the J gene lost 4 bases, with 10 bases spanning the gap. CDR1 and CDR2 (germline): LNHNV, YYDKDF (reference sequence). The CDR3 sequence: CATSRVGGGETQYF. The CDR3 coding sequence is TGTGCCACCAGCAGAGTGGGGGGAGGAGAGACCCAGTACTTC.

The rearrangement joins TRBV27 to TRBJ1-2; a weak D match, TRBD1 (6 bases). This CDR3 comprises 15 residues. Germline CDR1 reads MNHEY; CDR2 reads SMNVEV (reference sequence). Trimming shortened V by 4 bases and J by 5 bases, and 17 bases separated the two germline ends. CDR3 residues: CASSSYRERMYGYTF. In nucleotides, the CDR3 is TGTGCCAGCAGTTCTTACAGGGAAAGGATGTATGGCTACACCTTC.

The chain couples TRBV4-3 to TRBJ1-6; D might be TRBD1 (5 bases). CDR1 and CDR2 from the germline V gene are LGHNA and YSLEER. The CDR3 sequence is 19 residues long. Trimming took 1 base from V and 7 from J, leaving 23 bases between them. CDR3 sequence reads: CASSQVPLYGTQENSPLHF. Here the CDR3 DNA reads TGCGCCAGCAGCCAAGTTCCGCTTTACGGGACTCAGGAGAATTCACCCCTCCACTTT.

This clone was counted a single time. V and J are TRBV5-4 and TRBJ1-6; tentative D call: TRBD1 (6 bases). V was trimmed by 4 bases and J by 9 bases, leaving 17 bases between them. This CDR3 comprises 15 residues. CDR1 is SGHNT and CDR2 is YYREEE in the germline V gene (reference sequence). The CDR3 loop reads CASSRTTGFSSPLHF. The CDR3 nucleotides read TGTGCCAGCAGCCGAACAACAGGGTTCTCTTCACCCCTCCACTTT.

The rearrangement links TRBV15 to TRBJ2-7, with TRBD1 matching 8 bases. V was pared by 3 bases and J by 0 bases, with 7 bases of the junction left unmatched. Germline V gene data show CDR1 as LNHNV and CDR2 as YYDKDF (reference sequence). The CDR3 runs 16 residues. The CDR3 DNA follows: TGTGCCACCAGCAGGGAGACAGGGGTCCCCTCCTACGAGCAGTACTTC. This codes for CATSRETGVPSYEQYF.

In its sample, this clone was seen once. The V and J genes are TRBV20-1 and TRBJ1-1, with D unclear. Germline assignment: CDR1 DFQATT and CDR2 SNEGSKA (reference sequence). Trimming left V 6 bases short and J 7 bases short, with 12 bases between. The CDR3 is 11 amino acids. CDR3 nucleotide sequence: TGCAGTGCCCACAGCCGGTGTGAAGCTTTCTTT. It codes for CSAHSRCEAFF.

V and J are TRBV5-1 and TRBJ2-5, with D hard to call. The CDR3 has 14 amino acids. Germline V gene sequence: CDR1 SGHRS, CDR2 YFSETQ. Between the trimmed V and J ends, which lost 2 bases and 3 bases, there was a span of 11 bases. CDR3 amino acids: CASSLSSGEETQYF. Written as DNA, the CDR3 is TGCGCCAGCAGCTTAAGTTCTGGAGAAGAGACCCAGTACTTC.

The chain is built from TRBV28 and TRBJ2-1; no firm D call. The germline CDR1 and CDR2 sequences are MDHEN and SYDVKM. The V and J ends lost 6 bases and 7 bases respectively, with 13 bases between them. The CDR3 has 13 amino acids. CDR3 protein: CASRPQGPNEQFF. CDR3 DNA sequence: TGTGCCAGCAGGCCACAAGGGCCGAATGAGCAGTTCTTC.

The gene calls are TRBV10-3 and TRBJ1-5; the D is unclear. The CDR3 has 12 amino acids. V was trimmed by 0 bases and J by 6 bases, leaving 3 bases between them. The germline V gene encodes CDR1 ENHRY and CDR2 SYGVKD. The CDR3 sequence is CAISESRQPQHF. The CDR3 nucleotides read TGTGCCATCAGTGAGTCACGTCAGCCCCAGCATTTT.

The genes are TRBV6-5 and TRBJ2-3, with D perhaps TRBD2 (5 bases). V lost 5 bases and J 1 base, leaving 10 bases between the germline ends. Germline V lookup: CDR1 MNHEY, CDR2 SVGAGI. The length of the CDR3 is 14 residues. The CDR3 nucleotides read TGTGCCAGCAGTCGGGGTCCCCGCACAGATACGCAGTATTTT. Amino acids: CASSRGPRTDTQYF.

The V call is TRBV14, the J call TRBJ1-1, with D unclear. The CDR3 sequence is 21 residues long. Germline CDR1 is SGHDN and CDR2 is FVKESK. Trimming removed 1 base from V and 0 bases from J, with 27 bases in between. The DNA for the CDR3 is TGTGCCAGCAGCCAAGCCCCAGTTCCGGGCAGCAGACCATTCATGAACACTGAAGCTTTCTTT. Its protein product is CASSQAPVPGSRPFMNTEAFF.

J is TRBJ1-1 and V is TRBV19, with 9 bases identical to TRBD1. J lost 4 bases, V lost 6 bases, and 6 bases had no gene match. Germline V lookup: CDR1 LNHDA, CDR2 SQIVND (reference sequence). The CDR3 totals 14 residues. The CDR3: CASRRTGDGTEAFF. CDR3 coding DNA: TGTGCCAGTAGGAGGACAGGGGATGGCACTGAAGCTTTCTTT.

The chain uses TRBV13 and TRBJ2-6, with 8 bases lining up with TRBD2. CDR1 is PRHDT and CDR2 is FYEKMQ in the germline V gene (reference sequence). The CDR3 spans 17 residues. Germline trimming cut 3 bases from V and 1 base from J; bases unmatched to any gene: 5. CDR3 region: CASSFRLARSGANVLTF. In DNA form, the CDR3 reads TGTGCCAGCAGCTTCAGACTAGCGAGGTCTGGGGCCAACGTCCTGACTTTC.

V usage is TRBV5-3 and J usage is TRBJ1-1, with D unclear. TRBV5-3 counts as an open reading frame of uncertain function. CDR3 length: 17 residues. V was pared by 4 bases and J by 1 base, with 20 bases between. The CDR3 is CARSLIGGLRKNTEAFF. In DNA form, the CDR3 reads TGTGCCAGAAGCCTGATCGGTGGCTTAAGGAAGAACACTGAAGCTTTCTTT.

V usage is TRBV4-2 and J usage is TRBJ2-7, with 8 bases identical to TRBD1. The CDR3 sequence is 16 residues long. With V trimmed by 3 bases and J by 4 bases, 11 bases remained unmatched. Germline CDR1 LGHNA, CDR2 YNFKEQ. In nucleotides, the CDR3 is TGTGCCAGCAGCCATCGTCCGGGACAGGTGCAGTACGAGCAGTACTTC. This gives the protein CASSHRPGQVQYEQYF.

This CDR3 is CASSQPTGTGLGYEQFF. Here the CDR3 DNA reads TGTGCCAGCAGCCAACCGACGGGGACAGGATTGGGATATGAGCAGTTCTTC. The V gene is TRBV14, the J gene TRBJ2-1; 8 positions match TRBD1. The CDR3 loop spans 17 amino acids. After removal of 2 bases from V and 8 bases from J, the junction contained 14 bases not matched to a gene. Germline assignment: CDR1 SGHDN and CDR2 FVKESK.

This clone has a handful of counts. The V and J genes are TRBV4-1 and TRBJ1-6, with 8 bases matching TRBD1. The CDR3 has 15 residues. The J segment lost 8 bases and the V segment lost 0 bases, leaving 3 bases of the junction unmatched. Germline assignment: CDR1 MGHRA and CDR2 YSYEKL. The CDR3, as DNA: TGCGCCAGCAGCCAAGAAGAACAGGGGGATTCACCCCTCCACTTT. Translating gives CASSQEEQGDSPLHF.

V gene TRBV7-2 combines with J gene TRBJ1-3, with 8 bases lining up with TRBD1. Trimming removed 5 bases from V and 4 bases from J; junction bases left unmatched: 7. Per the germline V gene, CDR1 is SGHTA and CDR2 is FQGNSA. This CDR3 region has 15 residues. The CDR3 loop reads CASSVTGGRGNTIYF. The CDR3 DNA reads TGTGCCAGCAGCGTTACAGGGGGGCGCGGAAACACCATATATTTT.

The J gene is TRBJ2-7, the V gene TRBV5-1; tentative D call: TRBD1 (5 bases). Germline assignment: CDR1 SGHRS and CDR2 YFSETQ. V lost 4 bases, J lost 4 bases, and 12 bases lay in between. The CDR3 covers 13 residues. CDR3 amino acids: CASSAPRAYEQYF. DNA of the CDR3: TGCGCCAGCAGCGCCCCCAGGGCGTACGAGCAGTACTTC. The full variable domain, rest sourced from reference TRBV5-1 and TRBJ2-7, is KAGVTQTPRYLIKTRGQQVTLSCSPISGHRSVSWYQQTPGQGLQFLFEYFSETQRNKGNFPGRFSGRQFSNSRSEMNVSTLELGDSALYLCASSAPRAYEQYFGPGTRLTVT.

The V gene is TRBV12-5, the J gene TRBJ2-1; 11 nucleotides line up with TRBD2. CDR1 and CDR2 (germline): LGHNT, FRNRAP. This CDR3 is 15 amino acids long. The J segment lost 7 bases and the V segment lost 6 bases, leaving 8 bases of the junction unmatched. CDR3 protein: CASGLRLAGWNEQFF. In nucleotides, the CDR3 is TGTGCTAGTGGACTCAGACTAGCGGGGTGGAATGAGCAGTTCTTC.

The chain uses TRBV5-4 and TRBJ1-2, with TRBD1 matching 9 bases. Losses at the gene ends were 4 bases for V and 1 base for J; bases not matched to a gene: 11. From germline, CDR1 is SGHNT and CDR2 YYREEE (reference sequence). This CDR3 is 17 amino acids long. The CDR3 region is CASSPGTGTGFNYGYTF. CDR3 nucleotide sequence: TGTGCCAGCAGCCCTGGTACCGGGACAGGGTTTAACTATGGCTACACCTTC.

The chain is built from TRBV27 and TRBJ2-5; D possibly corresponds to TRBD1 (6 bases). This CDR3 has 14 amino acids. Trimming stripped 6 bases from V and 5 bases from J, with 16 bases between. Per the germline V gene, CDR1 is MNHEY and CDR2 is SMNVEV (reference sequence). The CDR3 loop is CASSPMGASETQYF. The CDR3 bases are TGTGCCAGCAGCCCCATGGGGGCGTCGGAGACCCAGTACTTC.

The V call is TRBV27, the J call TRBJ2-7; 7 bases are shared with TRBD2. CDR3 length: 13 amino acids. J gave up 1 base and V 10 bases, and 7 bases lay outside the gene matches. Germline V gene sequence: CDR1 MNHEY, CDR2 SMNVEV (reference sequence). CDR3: CATRLAPSYEQYF. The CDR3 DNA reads TGTGCCACCCGACTAGCTCCATCCTACGAGCAGTACTTC.

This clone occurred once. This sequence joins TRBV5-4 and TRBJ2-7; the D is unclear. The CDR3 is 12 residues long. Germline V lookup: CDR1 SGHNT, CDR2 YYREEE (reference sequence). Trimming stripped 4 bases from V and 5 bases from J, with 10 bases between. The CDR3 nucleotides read TGTGCCAGCAGCCCCGCCCGGAACGAGCAGTACTTC. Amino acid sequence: CASSPARNEQYF.